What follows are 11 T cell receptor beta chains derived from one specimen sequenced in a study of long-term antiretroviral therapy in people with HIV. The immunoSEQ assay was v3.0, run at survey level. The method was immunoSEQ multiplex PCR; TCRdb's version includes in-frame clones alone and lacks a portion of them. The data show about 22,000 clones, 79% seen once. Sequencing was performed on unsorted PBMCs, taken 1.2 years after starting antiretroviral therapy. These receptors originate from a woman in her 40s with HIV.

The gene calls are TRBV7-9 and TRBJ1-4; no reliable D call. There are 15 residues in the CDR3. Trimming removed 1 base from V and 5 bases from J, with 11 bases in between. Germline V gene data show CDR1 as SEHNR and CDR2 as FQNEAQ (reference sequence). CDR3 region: CASSLDRLQNEKLFF. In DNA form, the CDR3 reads TGTGCCAGCAGCTTAGATCGACTCCAGAATGAAAAACTGTTTTTT.

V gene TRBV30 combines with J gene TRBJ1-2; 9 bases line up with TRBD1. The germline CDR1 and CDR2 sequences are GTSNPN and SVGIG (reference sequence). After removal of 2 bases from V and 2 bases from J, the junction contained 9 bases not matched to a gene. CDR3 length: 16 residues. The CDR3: CAWSRDRARGNYGYTF. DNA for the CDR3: TGTGCCTGGAGTCGGGACAGGGCTCGAGGGAACTATGGCTACACCTTC.

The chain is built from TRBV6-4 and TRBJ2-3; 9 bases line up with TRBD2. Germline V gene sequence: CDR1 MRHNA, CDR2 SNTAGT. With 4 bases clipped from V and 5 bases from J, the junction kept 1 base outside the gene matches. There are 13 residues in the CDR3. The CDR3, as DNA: TGTGCCAGCAGTGTGCGGGAGGGAGATACGCAGTATTTT. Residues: CASSVREGDTQYF.

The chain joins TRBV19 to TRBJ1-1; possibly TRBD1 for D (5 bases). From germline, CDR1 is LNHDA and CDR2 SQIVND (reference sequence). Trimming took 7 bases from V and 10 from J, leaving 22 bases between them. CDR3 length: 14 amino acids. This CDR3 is CASTSLPDWDRAFF. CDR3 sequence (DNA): TGTGCCAGTACCTCACTGCCAGATTGGGACCGAGCTTTCTTT.

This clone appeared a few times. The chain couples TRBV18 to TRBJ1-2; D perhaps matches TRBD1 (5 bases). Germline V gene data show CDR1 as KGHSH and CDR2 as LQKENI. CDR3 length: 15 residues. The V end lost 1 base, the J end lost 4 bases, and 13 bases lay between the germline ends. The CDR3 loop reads CASSPLGEGSYGYTF. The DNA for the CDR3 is TGTGCCAGCTCACCACTGGGGGAGGGGAGCTATGGCTACACCTTC.

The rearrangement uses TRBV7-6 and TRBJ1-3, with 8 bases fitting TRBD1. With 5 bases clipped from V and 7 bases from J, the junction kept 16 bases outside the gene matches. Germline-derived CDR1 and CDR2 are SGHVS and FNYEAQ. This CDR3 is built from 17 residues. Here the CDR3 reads CASSPQQGGYPENTIYF. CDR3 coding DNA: TGTGCCAGCAGCCCCCAACAGGGGGGTTATCCGGAGAACACCATATATTTT.

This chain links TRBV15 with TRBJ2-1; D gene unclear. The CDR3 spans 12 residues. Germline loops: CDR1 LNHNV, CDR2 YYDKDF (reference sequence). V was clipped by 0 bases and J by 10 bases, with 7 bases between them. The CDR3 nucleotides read TGTGCCACCAGCAGAGACAGTGGGGAGCAGTTCTTC. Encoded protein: CATSRDSGEQFF. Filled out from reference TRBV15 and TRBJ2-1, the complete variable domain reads DAMVIQNPRYQVTQFGKPVTLSCSQTLNHNVMYWYQQKSSQAPKLLFHYYDKDFNNEADTPDNFQSRRPNTSFCFLDIRSPGLGDTAMYLCATSRDSGEQFFGPGTRLTVL.

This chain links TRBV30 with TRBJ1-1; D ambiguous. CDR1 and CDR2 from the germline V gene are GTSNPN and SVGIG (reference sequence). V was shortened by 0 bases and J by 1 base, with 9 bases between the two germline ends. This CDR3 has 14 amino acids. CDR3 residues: CAWSVWVGNTEAFF. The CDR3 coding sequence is TGTGCCTGGAGTGTATGGGTAGGGAACACTGAAGCTTTCTTT.

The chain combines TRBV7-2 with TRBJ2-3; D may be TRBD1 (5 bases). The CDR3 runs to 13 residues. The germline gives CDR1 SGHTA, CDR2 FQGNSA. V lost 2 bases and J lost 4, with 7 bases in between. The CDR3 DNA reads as TGTGCCAGCAGCTTACAAGGGGCAGATACGCAGTATTTT. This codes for CASSLQGADTQYF.

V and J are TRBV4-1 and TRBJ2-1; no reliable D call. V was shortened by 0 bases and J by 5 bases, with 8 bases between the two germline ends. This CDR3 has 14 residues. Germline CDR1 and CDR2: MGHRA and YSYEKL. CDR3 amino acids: CASSQERLHNEQFF. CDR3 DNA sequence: TGCGCCAGCAGCCAAGAACGACTGCACAATGAGCAGTTCTTC.

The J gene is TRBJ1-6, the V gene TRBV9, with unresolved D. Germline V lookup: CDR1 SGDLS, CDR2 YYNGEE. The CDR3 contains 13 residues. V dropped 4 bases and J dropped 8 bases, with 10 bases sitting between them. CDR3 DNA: TGTGCCAGCAGCCCCGACAAGGATTCACCCCTCCACTTT. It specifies CASSPDKDSPLHF.